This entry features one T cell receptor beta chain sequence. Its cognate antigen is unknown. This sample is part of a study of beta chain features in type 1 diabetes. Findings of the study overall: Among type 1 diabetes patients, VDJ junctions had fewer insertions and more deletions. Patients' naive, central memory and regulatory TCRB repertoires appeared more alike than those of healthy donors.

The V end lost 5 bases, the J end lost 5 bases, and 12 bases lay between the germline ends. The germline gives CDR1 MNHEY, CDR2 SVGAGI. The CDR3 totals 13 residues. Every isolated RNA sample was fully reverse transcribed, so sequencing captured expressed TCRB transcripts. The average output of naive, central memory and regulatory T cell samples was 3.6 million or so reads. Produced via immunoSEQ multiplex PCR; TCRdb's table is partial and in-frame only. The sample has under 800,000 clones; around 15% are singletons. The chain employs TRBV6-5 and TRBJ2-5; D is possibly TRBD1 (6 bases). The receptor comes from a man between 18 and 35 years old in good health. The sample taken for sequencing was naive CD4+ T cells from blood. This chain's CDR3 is CASSDYRDETQYF. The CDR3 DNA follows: TGTGCCAGCAGTGACTACAGGGATGAGACCCAGTACTTC.